This T cell receptor (beta chain) was observed in a study of T cell responses to AZD1222 COVID-19 vaccine. The assay was immunoSEQ multiplex PCR, and TCRdb's table has in-frame clones only and misses some. The table has under 200,000 clones, approximately 90% seen once. In the case of this clone: The antigen remains unidentified.

Germline V lookup: CDR1 LGHNT, CDR2 FRNRAP. This CDR3 has 14 residues. Trimming took off 3 bases at V and 0 bases at J, with 8 bases between the two ends. Study conclusions and caveats: Seropositivity was recorded at baseline in only a handful of AZD1222 recipients. No repertoire was sampled before or during the peak T cell response, only after it.

This clonotype was sampled from an adult in good health. Specimen: peripheral blood, collected on day 0 of AZD1222 vaccination. The rearrangement links TRBV12-5 to TRBJ1-1; D is possibly TRBD1 (5 bases). CDR3 DNA sequence: TGTGCTAGTGGTTTTTCAGGGATGAACACTGAAGCTTTCTTT. Encoded protein: CASGFSGMNTEAFF.